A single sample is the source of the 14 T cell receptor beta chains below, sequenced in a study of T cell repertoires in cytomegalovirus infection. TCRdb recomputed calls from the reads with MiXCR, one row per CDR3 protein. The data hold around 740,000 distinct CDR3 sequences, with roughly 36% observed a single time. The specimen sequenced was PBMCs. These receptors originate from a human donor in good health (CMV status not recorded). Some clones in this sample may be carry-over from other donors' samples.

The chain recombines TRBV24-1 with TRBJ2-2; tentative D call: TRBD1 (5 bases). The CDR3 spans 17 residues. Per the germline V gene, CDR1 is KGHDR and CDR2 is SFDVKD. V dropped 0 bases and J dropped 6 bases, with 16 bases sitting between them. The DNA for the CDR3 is TGTGCCACCAGTGATTTGAGGGTAGGGGAAGGGGCCGGGGAGCTGTTTTTT. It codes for CATSDLRVGEGAGELFF.

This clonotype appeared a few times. The CDR3 bases are TGTGCCAGCAGCTCAGGACTAGCGGTAAGGGGCTCCTACAATGAGCAGTTCTTC. Its protein is CASSSGLAVRGSYNEQFF. The chain uses TRBV13 and TRBJ2-1; TRBD2 matches 10 bases. V shed 4 bases and J 0 bases; nucleotides not matched to a gene: 9. The CDR3 loop spans 18 amino acids. CDR1 and CDR2 (germline): PRHDT, FYEKMQ (reference sequence).

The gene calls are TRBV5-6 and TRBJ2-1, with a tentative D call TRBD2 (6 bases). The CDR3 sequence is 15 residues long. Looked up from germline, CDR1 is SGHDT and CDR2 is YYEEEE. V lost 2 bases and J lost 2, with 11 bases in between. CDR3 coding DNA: TGTGCCAGCAGCTTCGGAGGGCAACCCTACAATGAGCAGTTCTTC. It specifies CASSFGGQPYNEQFF.

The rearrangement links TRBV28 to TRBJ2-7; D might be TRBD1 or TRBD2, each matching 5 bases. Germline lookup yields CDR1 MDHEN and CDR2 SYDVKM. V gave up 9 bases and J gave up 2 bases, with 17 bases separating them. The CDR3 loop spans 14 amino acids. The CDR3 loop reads CASTRGGVTYEQYF. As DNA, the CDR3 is TGTGCCAGTACACGTGGGGGAGTCACCTACGAGCAGTACTTC.

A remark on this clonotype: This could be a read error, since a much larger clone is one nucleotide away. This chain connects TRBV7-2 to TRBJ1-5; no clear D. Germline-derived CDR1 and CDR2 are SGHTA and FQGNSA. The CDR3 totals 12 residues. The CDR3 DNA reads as TGTGCCAGCAGCTTAGAACAGCAGCCCAAGCATTTT. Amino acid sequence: CASSLEQQPKHF.

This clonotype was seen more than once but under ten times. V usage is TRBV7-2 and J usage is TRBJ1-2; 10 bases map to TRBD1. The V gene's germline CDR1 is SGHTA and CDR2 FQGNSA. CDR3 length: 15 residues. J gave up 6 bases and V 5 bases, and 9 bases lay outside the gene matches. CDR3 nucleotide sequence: TGTGCCAGCAGCCACCAGACCGGGACAGGGGATGGCTACACCTTC. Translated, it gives CASSHQTGTGDGYTF.

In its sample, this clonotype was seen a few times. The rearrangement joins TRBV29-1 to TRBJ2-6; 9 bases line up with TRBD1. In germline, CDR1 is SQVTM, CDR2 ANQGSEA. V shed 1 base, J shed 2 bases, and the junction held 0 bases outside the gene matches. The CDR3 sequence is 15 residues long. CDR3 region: CSVEGQGAGANVLTF. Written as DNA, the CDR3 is TGCAGCGTTGAAGGACAGGGGGCTGGGGCCAACGTCCTGACTTTC.

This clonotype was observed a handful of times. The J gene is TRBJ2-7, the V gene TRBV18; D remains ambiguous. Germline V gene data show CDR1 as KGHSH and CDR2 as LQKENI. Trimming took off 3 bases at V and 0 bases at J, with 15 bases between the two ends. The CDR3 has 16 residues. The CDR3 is CASSPTGPTSSYEQYF. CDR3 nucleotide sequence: TGTGCCAGCTCACCCACTGGACCCACGAGCTCCTACGAGCAGTACTTC.

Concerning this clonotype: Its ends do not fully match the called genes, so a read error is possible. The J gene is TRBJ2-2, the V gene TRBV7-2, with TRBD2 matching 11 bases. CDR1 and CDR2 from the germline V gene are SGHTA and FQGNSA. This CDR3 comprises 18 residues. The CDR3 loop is CASSFVLAGAEGSGELVF. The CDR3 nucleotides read TGTGCCAGCAGCTTTGTACTAGCGGGGGCCGAGGGTTCCGGGGAGCTGGTTTTT.

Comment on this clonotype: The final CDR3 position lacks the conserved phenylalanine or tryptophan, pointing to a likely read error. CDR3 residues: CASSPDRRQYL. The CDR3 DNA reads TGTGCCAGCAGCCCTGACAGGCGGCAGTACTTA. The rearrangement links TRBV7-9 to TRBJ2-7; D is possibly TRBD1 (6 bases). V dropped 5 bases and J dropped 9 bases, with 11 bases sitting between them. This CDR3 spans 11 amino acids. CDR1 and CDR2 (germline): SEHNR, FQNEAQ (reference sequence).

Here the CDR3 reads CASSLGLGRYNEKLFF. In DNA, the CDR3 is TGTGCCAGCAGTTTAGGGCTGGGACGGTATAATGAAAAACTGTTTTTT. V is TRBV12-3 or TRBV12-4 and J is TRBJ1-4; weak D call: TRBD1 (5 bases). V gave up 1 base and J gave up 4 bases, with 13 bases separating them. CDR3 length: 16 residues.

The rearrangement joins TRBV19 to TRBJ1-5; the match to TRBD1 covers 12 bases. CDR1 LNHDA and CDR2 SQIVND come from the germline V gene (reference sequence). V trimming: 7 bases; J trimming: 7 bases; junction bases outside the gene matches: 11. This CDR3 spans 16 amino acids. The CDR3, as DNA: TGTGCCAGTACCTCACCCCTCGGGACAGGGGGCCAGCCCCAGCATTTT. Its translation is CASTSPLGTGGQPQHF.

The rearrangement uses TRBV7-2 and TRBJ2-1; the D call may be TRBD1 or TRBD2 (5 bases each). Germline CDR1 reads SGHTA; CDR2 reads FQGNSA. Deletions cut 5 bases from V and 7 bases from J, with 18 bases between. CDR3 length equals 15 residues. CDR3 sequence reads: CASSQGGPSINEQFF. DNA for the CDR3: TGTGCCAGCAGCCAGGGCGGGCCTTCTATAAATGAGCAGTTCTTC.

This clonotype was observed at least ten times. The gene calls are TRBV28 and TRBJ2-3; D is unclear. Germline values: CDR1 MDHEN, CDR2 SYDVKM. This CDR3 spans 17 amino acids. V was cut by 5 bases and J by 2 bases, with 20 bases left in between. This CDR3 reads CASSPLGQADLTDTQYF. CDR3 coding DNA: TGTGCCAGCAGTCCCCTCGGTCAGGCTGATCTCACAGATACGCAGTATTTT.